This is a list of T cell receptor beta chains from one sample in a study of blood T cell repertoires in COVID-19. Generated by immunoSEQ multiplex PCR, the TCRdb table keeps only in-frame clones and is missing some. The table lists roughly 280,000 clones, 80% to 90% of them singletons. Sequencing used PBMCs or T cells enriched from blood (not recorded which). Every receptor here comes from a woman in her twenties or thirties with acute COVID-19. The CDR3 runs from the conserved cysteine through the conserved F or W. D genes are given only for firm matches. Expanded clones get a size class; other rows say once, few or many, or leave the size out.

>.|TRBD1|TRBJ1-5|TRBV30
CAWSGQGDQPQHF
TGTGCCTGGAGTGGACAGGGAGATCAGCCCCAGCATTTT
>.|.|TRBJ1-1|TRBV6-5
CASSYTLTGKNTEAFF
TGTGCCAGCAGTTACACCCTAACAGGGAAAAACACTGAAGCTTTCTTT
>.|TRBD2|TRBJ2-1|TRBV7-2
CASSSSGRAGVYNEQFF
TGTGCCAGCAGCTCTAGCGGGAGGGCCGGGGTCTACAATGAGCAGTTCTTC
>.|.|TRBJ1-4|TRBV6-5
CASTKTGGADEKLFF
TGTGCCAGCACCAAAACGGGAGGGGCGGATGAAAAACTGTTTTTT
>.|.|TRBJ2-5|TRBV6-5
CASSKFPGEETQYF
TGTGCCAGCAGTAAGTTCCCCGGGGAGGAGACCCAGTACTTC
>.|.|TRBJ2-2|TRBV24-1
CATSDLEHPGTGELFF
TGTGCCACCAGTGATTTGGAACACCCGGGGACCGGGGAGCTGTTTTTT
>once|.|TRBJ1-1|TRBV12-3/TRBV12-4
CASSPRRGMAFF
TGTGCCAGCAGTCCCCGCAGGGGTATGGCTTTCTTT
>once|.|TRBJ2-7|TRBV6-1
CASSDAQGYEQYF
TGTGCCAGCAGTGATGCTCAGGGGTACGAGCAGTACTTC
>once|TRBD2|TRBJ2-1|TRBV2
CASVPSGGSYNEQFF
TGTGCCAGCGTTCCTAGCGGAGGTTCCTACAATGAGCAGTTCTTC
>.|TRBD1|TRBJ2-7|TRBV20-1
CSASPVGTGSHEQYF
TGCAGTGCTAGTCCTGTAGGGACAGGGTCCCACGAGCAGTACTTC
>.|TRBD1|TRBJ1-3|TRBV6-6
CASSRTSRGSGNTIYF
TGTGCCAGCAGTCGAACTTCCAGGGGGAGCGGAAACACCATATATTTT
>.|TRBD1|TRBJ2-7|TRBV6-2/TRBV6-3
CASSRGGQGYEQYF
TGTGCCAGCAGCCGAGGGGGACAGGGGTACGAGCAGTACTTC
>.|TRBD2|TRBJ2-7|TRBV27
CASRVGLAGYEQYF
TGTGCCAGCAGGGTAGGACTAGCGGGCTACGAGCAGTACTTC
>.|.|TRBJ1-5|TRBV3-1/TRBV3-2
CASSQDPVSNQPQHF
TGTGCCAGCAGCCAAGATCCGGTTAGCAATCAGCCCCAGCATTTT
>.|.|TRBJ2-1|TRBV28
CASRYGSLVHSYNEQFF
TGTGCCAGCAGATACGGTAGCTTGGTTCATTCCTACAATGAGCAGTTCTTC
>.|.|TRBJ1-5|TRBV6-2/TRBV6-3
CASSYGGFNQPQHF
TGTGCCAGCAGTTATGGCGGGTTCAATCAGCCCCAGCATTTT
>.|TRBD2|TRBJ2-5|TRBV19
CASSIGIAGGETQYF
TGTGCCAGTAGTATCGGGATAGCGGGAGGTGAGACCCAGTACTTC
>.|TRBD1|TRBJ1-5|TRBV10-3
CAISGSGGQPQHF
TGTGCCATCAGTGGCTCAGGGGGGCAGCCCCAGCATTTT
>.|TRBD2|TRBJ2-7|TRBV29-1
CSVSTSAEQYF
TGCAGCGTTTCGACTAGCGCCGAGCAGTACTTC
>.|.|TRBJ1-5|TRBV3-1/TRBV3-2
CASSPQGNGNQPQHF
TGTGCCAGCAGCCCCCAGGGTAATGGCAATCAGCCCCAGCATTTT
>.|TRBD1|TRBJ1-4|TRBV28
CASRSPNRGKEKLFF
TGTGCCAGCAGATCCCCAAACAGGGGAAAAGAAAAACTGTTTTTT
>once|TRBD1|TRBJ1-1|TRBV28
CASRGTGVFEAFF
TGTGCCAGCAGGGGGACAGGGGTTTTTGAAGCTTTCTTT
>.|TRBD1|TRBJ2-5|TRBV4-1
CASSQDRDRRETQYF
TGCGCCAGCAGCCAAGATCGGGACAGGAGGGAGACCCAGTACTTC
>.|.|TRBJ1-6|TRBV2
CATGTYNSPLHF
TGTGCCACCGGGACCTATAATTCACCCCTCCACTTT
>.|TRBD2|TRBJ2-1|TRBV10-2
CASGLAGADEQFF
TGCGCCAGCGGGCTAGCGGGAGCAGATGAGCAGTTCTTC
>.|TRBD2|TRBJ2-7|TRBV10-3
CAISDRTSGSPYEQYF
TGTGCCATCAGTGACCGTACTAGCGGGAGCCCCTACGAGCAGTACTTC
>.|.|TRBJ2-5|TRBV5-1
CASSPLGLARKETQYF
TGCGCCAGCAGCCCTTTGGGCCTAGCGAGGAAAGAGACCCAGTACTTC
>.|.|TRBJ1-2|TRBV18
CASSPLGAPSANYGYTF
TGTGCCAGCTCACCACTTGGAGCTCCCTCAGCTAACTATGGCTACACCTTC
>.|TRBD2|TRBJ2-7|TRBV6-5
CASSSSGSRYEQYF
TGTGCCAGCAGTTCCAGCGGGAGTAGGTACGAGCAGTACTTC
>.|TRBD2|TRBJ2-7|TRBV18
CASSPASGSVYEQYF
TGTGCCAGCTCACCAGCTAGCGGGAGCGTCTACGAGCAGTACTTC
>.|.|TRBJ2-4|TRBV24-1
CATSDSVNGAKNIQYF
TGTGCCACCAGTGATTCTGTCAACGGGGCCAAAAACATTCAGTACTTC
>once|TRBD1|TRBJ2-7|TRBV18
CASSPGTGSHEQYF
TGTGCCAGCTCACCTGGGACAGGGTCGCACGAGCAGTACTTC
>.|TRBD2|TRBJ2-7|TRBV7-8
CASSLGERTSVYEQYF
TGTGCCAGCAGCTTAGGGGAGAGGACTAGCGTTTACGAGCAGTACTTC
>.|TRBD2|TRBJ2-7|TRBV6-5
CASSYRGSASYEQYF
TGTGCCAGCAGTTACCGCGGGAGCGCCTCCTACGAGCAGTACTTC
>.|TRBD1|TRBJ2-7|TRBV28
CASSSDRGSAYEQYF
TGTGCCAGCAGTTCCGACAGGGGCTCCGCCTACGAGCAGTACTTC
>.|TRBD1|TRBJ2-5|TRBV7-9
CASSHDRGQETQYF
TGTGCCAGCAGTCACGACAGGGGCCAAGAGACCCAGTACTTC
>.|.|TRBJ1-5|TRBV5-8
CASSTRQANQPQHF
TGTGCCAGCAGCACCCGACAGGCAAATCAGCCCCAGCATTTT
>.|TRBD1|TRBJ2-2|TRBV10-3
CAISEAPNRGGSGELFF
TGTGCCATCAGTGAGGCGCCCAACAGGGGTGGGTCCGGGGAGCTGTTTTTT
>.|TRBD1|TRBJ1-3|TRBV6-5
CASSNDRVFGNTIYF
TGTGCCAGCAGTAACGACAGGGTATTCGGAAACACCATATATTTT
>.|.|TRBJ2-7|TRBV19
CASVQGDKQYF
TGTGCCAGTGTCCAGGGTGATAAGCAGTACTTC
>.|TRBD2|TRBJ2-5|TRBV28
CASSLASSGRETQYF
TGTGCCAGCAGTTTAGCTAGTAGCGGGAGAGAGACCCAGTACTTC
>.|.|TRBJ2-2|TRBV7-9
CASSQGVGRNTGELFF
TGTGCCAGCAGCCAGGGGGTCGGGAGGAACACCGGGGAGCTGTTTTTT
>.|TRBD2|TRBJ2-1|TRBV30
CAWERTSGNYNEQFF
TGTGCCTGGGAAAGGACTAGCGGGAATTACAATGAGCAGTTCTTC
>.|TRBD2|TRBJ2-1|TRBV29-1
CSVEARLAGGEQFF
TGCAGCGTTGAAGCGCGACTAGCGGGAGGGGAGCAGTTCTTC
>.|.|TRBJ2-7|TRBV4-1
CASSQDIPTLYEQYF
TGCGCCAGCAGCCAAGATATACCGACACTCTACGAGCAGTACTTC